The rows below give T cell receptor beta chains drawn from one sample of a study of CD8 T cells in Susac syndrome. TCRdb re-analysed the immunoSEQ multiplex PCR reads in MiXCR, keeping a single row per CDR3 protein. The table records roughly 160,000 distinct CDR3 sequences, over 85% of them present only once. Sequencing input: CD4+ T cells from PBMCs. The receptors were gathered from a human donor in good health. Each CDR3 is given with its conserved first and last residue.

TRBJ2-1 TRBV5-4 CASSSGQLSYNEQFF
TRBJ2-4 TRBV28 CASSPGQKNIQYF
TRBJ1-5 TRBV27 CASSSTRGNQPQHF
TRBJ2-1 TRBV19 CASSRRTVRRNEQFF
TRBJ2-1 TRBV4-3 CASSQRGGLDEQFF
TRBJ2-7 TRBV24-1 CASGQGYEQYF
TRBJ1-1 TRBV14 CASSRGGGSTEAFF
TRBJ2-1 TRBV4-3 CASSLQPSDEQFF
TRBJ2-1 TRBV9 CASSVVTSGLINEQFF
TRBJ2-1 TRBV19 CASSMAEWDEQFF
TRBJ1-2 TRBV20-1 CSALLRGPFYGYTF
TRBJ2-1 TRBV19 CASSIKLASYNEQFF
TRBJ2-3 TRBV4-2 CASSPGGLRTDTQYF
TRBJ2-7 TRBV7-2 CASSFGTGPYEQYF
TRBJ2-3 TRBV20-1 CSANRQSTDTQYF
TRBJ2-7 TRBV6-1 CATDSWTGAHEQYF
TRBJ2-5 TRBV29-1 CSVWSSGGRETQYF
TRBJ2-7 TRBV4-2 CASSQDSYYEQYF
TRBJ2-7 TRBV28 CASSLINRGKHEQYF
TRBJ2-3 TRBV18 CASSPLQSRTDTQYF
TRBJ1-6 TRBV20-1 CSAITGVLSSPLHF
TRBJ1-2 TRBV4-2 CASSQADYGYTF
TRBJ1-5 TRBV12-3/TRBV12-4 CASSTLEINQPQHF
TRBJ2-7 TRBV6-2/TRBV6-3 CASSYSISTGRYEQYF
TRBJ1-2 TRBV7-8 CASSRVQGDYGYTF
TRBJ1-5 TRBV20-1 CSAKGTGAAADQPQHF
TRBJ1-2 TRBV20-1 CSAREGLWDGYTF
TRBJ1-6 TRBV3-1 CASSQGRVAGNPSPLHF
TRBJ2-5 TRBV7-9 CASSLAAQETQYF
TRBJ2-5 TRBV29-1 CSVEDDRGRETQYF
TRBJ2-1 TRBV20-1 CSAKSGGYAYNEQFF
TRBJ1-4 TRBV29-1 CSVSLGATNEKLFF
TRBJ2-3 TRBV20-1 CSAPPLGEDTQYF
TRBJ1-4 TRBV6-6 CASSPTPGTVNEKLFF
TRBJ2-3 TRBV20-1 CSAPGFDTDTQYF
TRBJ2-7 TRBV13 CASSLRGIGTDEQYF
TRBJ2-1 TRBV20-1 CSARGPGQGRDEQFF
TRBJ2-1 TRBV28 CASSSPGYSYNEQFF
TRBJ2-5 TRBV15 CATSRATETQYF
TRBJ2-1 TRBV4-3 CASSQVPTSGGYNEQFF
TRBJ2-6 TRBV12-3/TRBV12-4 CASTLGGANVLTF
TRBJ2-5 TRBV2 CASSEGVKTQYF
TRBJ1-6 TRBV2 CASSSGQASSPLHF
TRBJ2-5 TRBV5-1 CASSSGLKHPQETQYF
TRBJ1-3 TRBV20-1 CSARTSSGNTIYF
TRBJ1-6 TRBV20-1 CSAAGTENSLLHF
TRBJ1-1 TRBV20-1 CSATLLNTEAFF
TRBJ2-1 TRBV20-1 CSAPTSGGGNEQFF